The entry that follows covers one TCR beta chain sequence. Its antigen remains undetermined. No base quality values were provided; no much bigger clone lies one nucleotide off. CDR1 MGHDK and CDR2 SYGVNS are derived from the germline V gene. Its CDR3 holds 16 amino acids, cysteine through phenylalanine. The entry retains the CDR3 DNA only, 48 bases that are in frame from base 1. V is cut back by 3 bases and J by 6 bases, with 5 bases in the junction unmatched. The data were taken from a study of T cell responses to AZD1222 COVID-19 vaccine (TCRdb year 2021). The study in broad terms: AZD1222 recipients with second doses at about 4 weeks or about 12 weeks were pooled, because spike-specific TCR depth and breadth did not differ between schedules. A total of over 230 trial participants underwent TCR sequencing, of whom roughly 210 had received two doses of AZD1222 and about 25 had received two doses of the MenACWY control vaccine. Trial participants were enrolled into age subgroups of 18-55, 56-69 and 70-plus years, which contained about 150, 27 and 61 TCR-sequenced participants, respectively. Overall study outcomes, separate from this receptor: Spike-specific TCR breadth and depth rose significantly after two AZD1222 doses compared with day 0 and with MenACWY recipients. No day 14 peak-response samples were available, so repertoires were characterized only after the peak T cell response. Conclusions about previously exposed vaccinees were limited because only a handful of AZD1222 recipients were SARS-CoV-2 seropositive at baseline. The vaccine-associated CD4 TCRs covered the entire spike protein, and the dominant responses fell in regions 160-218 and 743-854. Participants were mostly white British and included more females than males, and it was suggested by the authors that clonal diversity may have been underestimated. In the small 56-69-year group, the increase in depth fell short of significance, most likely because of low power. Epitopes outside the regions mutated in the B.1.351 and B.1.1.7 variants were reportedly recognized by nearly half of the unique spike-specific TCRs.

Explained via the paper, the time point label denotes: baseline before first vaccination. Vaccinee samples were obtained from the UK trials COV001 and COV002, which included a single-blind randomized controlled phase 2/3 trial of AZD1222 (ChAdOx1 nCoV-19) in healthy adults. Trial participant PBMC samples were collected at day 0 and day 28 after the second dose for TCRbeta chain sequencing. The CDR3 regions of human TCRbeta chains were analyzed by immunosequencing. For the original study's pipeline: TCRs in the repertoires were compared against a reference library of SARS-CoV-2-specific TCRs that had been generated with the MIRA antigen-specificity platform. Breadth meant the fraction of unique TCRs that were SARS-CoV-2-associated, whereas depth meant the fraction of total T cells that were SARS-CoV-2-associated. Using the MIRA data, every spike-specific TCR was mapped to the spike region that the TCR reacted to and assigned to either a CD4 or a CD8 class. Log10-transformed breadth and depth values were compared by one-way ANOVA with Sidak's multiple comparisons tests. TCRdb retrieved this table from immuneACCESS and kept in-frame rearrangements only. Not all clones are present; in checked studies, unresolved V genes account for under half, and no reason is known for the remainder. The DNA was the basis for D and trimming; V, J and clone size are from that table. For this sample the table gives 100,000 to 150,000 clones, of which over 90% were detected only once. Together, the top ten hold roughly 6.6% of the sample.

The input for sequencing was peripheral blood, taken on day 0 of AZD1222 vaccination. The origin of this receptor is an adult in good health. The chain is assembled from TRBV25-1 and TRBJ2-1; 13 central nucleotides agree with TRBD2. The CDR3 is CASSDRGLAGTNEQFF. The DNA sequence is given as TGTGCCAGCAGTGACCGGGGACTAGCGGGGACCAATGAGCAGTTCTTC.